The source of this TCR beta chain is a study of T-cell reconstitution after alpha-beta-depleted transplantation in children. The V end was cut by 7 bases, the J end by 10 bases, with 14 bases between. Germline CDR1 is MDHEN and CDR2 is SYDVKM. The CDR3 runs 11 residues. The study's findings and limits: The study traced high day-60 TCRbeta diversity in some patients to surviving recipient T cells and thymic progenitors. T-cell numbers and diversity, one year after transplant, stemmed largely from T cells that were newly produced. There were reportedly several hundred expanded graft clones from which alpha-beta T cells came about two months after transplant.

In its sample, this clonotype was seen many times. As yet, its antigen is unknown. Library preparation (for TCRbeta) was performed with unique molecular identifiers. TCRdb fed the PCR reads into MiXCR, producing one record per CDR3 protein. The repertoire holds just under 150,000 distinct CDR3 sequences, around 9% seen once, with 15% to 20% in the top ten. The starting material was PBMCs, mostly from graft donor cells, obtained 180 days after TCRalphabeta/CD19-depleted stem cell transplant. This chain links TRBV28 with TRBJ2-7, with D unresolved. This TCR came from a female patient aged 2-15 years who had a stem cell transplant for congenital amegakaryocytic thrombocytopenia, so the T cells may come from the graft donor. The CDR3 loop is CASNGPLGQYF. CDR3 coding DNA: TGTGCCAGCAATGGCCCCTTAGGTCAGTACTTC.